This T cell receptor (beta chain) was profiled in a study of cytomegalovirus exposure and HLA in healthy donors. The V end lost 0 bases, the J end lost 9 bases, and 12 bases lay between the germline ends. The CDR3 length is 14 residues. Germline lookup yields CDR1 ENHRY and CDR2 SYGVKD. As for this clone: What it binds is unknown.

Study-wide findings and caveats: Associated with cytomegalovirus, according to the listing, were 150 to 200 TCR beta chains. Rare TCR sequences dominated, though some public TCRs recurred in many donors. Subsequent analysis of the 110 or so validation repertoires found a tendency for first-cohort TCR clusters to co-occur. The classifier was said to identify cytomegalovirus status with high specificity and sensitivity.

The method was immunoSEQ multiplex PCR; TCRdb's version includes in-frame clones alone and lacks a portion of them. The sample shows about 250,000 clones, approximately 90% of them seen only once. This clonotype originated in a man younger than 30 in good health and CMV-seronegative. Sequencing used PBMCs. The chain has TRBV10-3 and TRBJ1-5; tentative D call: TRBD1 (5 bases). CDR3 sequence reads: CAISESTGPMPQHF. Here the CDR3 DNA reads TGTGCCATCAGTGAGTCCACAGGCCCTATGCCCCAGCATTTT.